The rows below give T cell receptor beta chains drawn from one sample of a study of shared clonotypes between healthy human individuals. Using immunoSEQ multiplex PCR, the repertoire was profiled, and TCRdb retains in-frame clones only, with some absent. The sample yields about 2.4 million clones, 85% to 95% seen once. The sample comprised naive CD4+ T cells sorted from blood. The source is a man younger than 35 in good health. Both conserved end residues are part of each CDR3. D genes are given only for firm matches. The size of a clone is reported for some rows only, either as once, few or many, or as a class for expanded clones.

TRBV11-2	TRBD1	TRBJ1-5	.	TGTGCCAGCAGCGAAGGGGGCGGTGGTCAGCCCCAGCATTTT	CASSEGGGGQPQHF
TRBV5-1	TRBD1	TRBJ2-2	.	TGCGCCAGCAGCTTGGACGGACAGGGCAACACCGGGGAGCTGTTTTTT	CASSLDGQGNTGELFF
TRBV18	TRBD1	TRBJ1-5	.	TGTGCCAGCTCACCTACAGGGGACAATCAGCCCCAGCATTTT	CASSPTGDNQPQHF
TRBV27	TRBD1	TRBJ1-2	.	TGTGCCAGCAGGGGGACAGGGAGAGGGGATGGCTACACCTTC	CASRGTGRGDGYTF
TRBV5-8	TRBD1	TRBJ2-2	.	TGTGCCAGCAGCGCCCGATACAGGGGCACCGGGGAGCTGTTTTTT	CASSARYRGTGELFF
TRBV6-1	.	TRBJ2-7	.	TGTGCCAGCAGTGATGGAGCCCCCCTAGTACAGCAGTACTTC	CASSDGAPLVQQYF
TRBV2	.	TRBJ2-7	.	TGTGCCAGCAGTGATTTCGGGGACTCCTACGAGCAGTACTTC	CASSDFGDSYEQYF
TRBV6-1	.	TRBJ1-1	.	TGTGCCAGCAGGGCTGATCAGGGAGCTTTCTTT	CASRADQGAFF
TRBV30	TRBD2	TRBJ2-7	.	TGTGCCTGGAGTCCCGGGACTAGCGGACGCTCCTACGAGCAGTACTTC	CAWSPGTSGRSYEQYF
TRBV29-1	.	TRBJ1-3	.	TGCAGCGGGTGGTCGGCAGGGCCCTCTGGAAACACCATATATTTT	CSGWSAGPSGNTIYF
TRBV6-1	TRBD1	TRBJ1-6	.	TGTGCCAGCAGTCTAACAGGGGGCAATTCACCCCTCCACTTT	CASSLTGGNSPLHF
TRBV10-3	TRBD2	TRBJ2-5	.	TGTGCCATCAGTGAGAGCGGGAGTGGCCAAGAGACCCAGTACTTC	CAISESGSGQETQYF
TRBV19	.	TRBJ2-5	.	TGTGCCAGTAGTATAGATCTTAAAGGGCAAGAGACCCAGTACTTC	CASSIDLKGQETQYF
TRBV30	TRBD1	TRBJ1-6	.	TGTGCCTGGCGGACGACAGGGAGTACTTCACCCCTCCACTTT	CAWRTTGSTSPLHF
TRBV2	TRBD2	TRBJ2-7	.	TGTGCCAGCAGTGAGTTGTGGGTAGTAGCGGGAGTGGATTTC	CASSELWVVAGVDF
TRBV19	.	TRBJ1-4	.	TGTGCCAGCACGAGAGGGGACCTTAATGAAAAACTGTTTTTT	CASTRGDLNEKLFF
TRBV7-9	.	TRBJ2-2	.	TGTGCCAGCAGCTTAGACAGGGAGAGCACCGGGGAGCTGTTTTTT	CASSLDRESTGELFF
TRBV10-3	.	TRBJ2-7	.	TGTGCCACCCATGACGAGAACTACGAGCAGTACTTC	CATHDENYEQYF
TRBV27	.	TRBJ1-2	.	TGTGCCAGCAGTTTCACGACAGACCTCGCTAACTATGGCTACACCTTC	CASSFTTDLANYGYTF
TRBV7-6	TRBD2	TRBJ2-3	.	TGTGCCAGCAGCTTCCACGGGACTAGCGGGAGTTCATCAGATACGCAGTATTTT	CASSFHGTSGSSSDTQYF
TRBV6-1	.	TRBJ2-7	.	TGTGCCAGCGGGGGGTCACCTCCCTACGAGCAGTACTTC	CASGGSPPYEQYF
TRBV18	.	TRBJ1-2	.	TGTGCCAGCTCACCGGAGGGCTATGGCTACACCTTC	CASSPEGYGYTF
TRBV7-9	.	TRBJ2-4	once	TGTGCCAGCAGCTCTAATTGGAAGGTGGACATTCAGTACTTC	CASSSNWKVDIQYF
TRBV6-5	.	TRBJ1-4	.	TGTGCCAGCAGTCCAGGGAATGAAAAACTGTTTTTT	CASSPGNEKLFF
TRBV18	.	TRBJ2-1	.	TGTGCCAGCTCAGCAGACTTAAGGGGTTATGAGCAGTTCTTC	CASSADLRGYEQFF
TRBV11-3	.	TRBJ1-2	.	TGTGCCAGCAGAAACCGGGCCTGGAACTATGGCTACACCTTC	CASRNRAWNYGYTF
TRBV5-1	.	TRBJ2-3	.	TGCGCCAGCAGCTTGGACAGTTTTCCCACAGATACGCAGTATTTT	CASSLDSFPTDTQYF
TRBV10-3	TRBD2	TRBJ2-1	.	TGTGCCATCGGGGGGCTAGCGGGAGGGCCCTCGACAAGGCTCGTCAATGAGCAGTTCTTC	CAIGGLAGGPSTRLVNEQFF
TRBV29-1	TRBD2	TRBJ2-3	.	TGCAGCGTTTCAATACTAGCGGGGAACACAGATACGCAGTATTTT	CSVSILAGNTDTQYF
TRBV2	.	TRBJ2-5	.	TGTGCCAGCAGTCGGGAGGGGACAGGGACGGAGACCCAGTACTTC	CASSREGTGTETQYF
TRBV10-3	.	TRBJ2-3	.	TGTGCCACTGCCAGGTCATACACAGATACGCAGTATTTT	CATARSYTDTQYF